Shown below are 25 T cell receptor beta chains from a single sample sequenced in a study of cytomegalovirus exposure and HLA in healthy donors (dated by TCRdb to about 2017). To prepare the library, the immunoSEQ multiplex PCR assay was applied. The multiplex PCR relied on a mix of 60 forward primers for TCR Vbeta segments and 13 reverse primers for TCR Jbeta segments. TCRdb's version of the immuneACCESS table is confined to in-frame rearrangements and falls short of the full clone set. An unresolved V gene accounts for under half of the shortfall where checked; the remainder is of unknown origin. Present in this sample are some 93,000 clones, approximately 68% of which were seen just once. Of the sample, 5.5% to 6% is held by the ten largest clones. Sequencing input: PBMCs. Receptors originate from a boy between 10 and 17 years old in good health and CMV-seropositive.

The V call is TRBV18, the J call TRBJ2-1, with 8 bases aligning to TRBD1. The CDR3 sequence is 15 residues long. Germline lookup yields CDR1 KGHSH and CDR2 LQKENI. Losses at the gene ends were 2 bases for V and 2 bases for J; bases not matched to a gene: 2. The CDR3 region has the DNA TGTGCCAGCTCACCAGAACAGGGGGCCTACAATGAGCAGTTCTTC. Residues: CASSPEQGAYNEQFF.

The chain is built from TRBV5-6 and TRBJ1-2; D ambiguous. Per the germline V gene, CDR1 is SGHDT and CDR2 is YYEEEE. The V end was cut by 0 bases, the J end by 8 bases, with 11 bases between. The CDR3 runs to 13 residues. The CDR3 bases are TGTGCCAGCAGCTTGGACCAGAGCAGGGGCTACACCTTC. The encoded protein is CASSLDQSRGYTF.

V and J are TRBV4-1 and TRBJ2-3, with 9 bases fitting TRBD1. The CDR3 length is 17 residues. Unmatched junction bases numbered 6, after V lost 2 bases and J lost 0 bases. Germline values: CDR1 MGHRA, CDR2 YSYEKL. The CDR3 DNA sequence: TGCGCCAGCAGCCAACAAGGGACAGGGACAAGCACAGATACGCAGTATTTT. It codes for CASSQQGTGTSTDTQYF.

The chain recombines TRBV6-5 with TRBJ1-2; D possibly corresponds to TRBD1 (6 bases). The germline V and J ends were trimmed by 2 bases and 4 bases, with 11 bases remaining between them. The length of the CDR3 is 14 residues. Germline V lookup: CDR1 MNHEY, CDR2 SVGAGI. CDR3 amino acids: CASSYGGGGYGYTF. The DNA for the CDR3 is TGTGCCAGCAGTTACGGGGGGGGCGGCTATGGCTACACCTTC.

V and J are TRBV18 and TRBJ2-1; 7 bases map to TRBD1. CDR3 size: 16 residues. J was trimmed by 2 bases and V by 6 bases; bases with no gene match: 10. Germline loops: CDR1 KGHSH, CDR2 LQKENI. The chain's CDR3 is CASSQLTGVAYNEQFF. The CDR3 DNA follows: TGTGCCAGCTCGCAACTTACAGGGGTGGCCTACAATGAGCAGTTCTTC.

The CDR3 sequence is CASSLVDSRNSPLHF. The CDR3 DNA reads as TGTGCCAGCAGCTTAGTGGACAGTCGGAATTCACCCCTCCACTTT. This sequence joins TRBV7-6 and TRBJ1-6, with D perhaps TRBD1 (6 bases). V lost 1 base and J 7 bases, leaving 11 bases between the germline ends. CDR1 is SGHVS, CDR2 FNYEAQ, per germline. The CDR3 sequence is 15 residues long.

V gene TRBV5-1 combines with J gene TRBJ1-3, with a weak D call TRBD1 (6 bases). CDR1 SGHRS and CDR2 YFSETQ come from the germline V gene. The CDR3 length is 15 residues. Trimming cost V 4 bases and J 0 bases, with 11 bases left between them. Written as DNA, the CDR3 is TGCGCCAGCAGCCGTAACAGGGACTCTGGAAACACCATATATTTT. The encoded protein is CASSRNRDSGNTIYF.

The CDR3 DNA follows: TGTGCCAGCAGCTTAAAAGGGGCAGGAGCCGAGCAGTACTTC. This encodes CASSLKGAGAEQYF. The chain carries TRBV7-9 and TRBJ2-7; weak D call: TRBD1 (5 bases). This CDR3 is built from 14 residues. The V gene's germline CDR1 is SEHNR and CDR2 FQNEAQ (reference sequence). Trimming took 2 bases from V and 6 from J, leaving 14 bases between them.

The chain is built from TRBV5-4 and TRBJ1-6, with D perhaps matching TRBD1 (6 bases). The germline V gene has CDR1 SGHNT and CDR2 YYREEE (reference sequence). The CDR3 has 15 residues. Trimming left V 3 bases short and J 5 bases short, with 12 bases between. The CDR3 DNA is TGTGCCAGCAGCTGGGGGGGGCAGAATAATTCACCCCTCCACTTT. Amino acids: CASSWGGQNNSPLHF.

The CDR3 sequence is CASSPLASGRGNEQFF. The CDR3 region has the DNA TGTGCCAGCAGTCCCCTCGCTAGCGGGAGGGGGAATGAGCAGTTCTTC. This rearrangement joins TRBV27 to TRBJ2-1; 12 bases are shared with TRBD2. This CDR3 is 16 amino acids long. After removal of 5 bases from V and 7 bases from J, the junction contained 9 bases not matched to a gene. Germline lookup yields CDR1 MNHEY and CDR2 SMNVEV (reference sequence).

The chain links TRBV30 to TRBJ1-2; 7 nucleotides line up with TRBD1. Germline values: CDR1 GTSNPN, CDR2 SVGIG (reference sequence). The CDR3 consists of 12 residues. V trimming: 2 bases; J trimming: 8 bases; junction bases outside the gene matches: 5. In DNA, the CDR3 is TGTGCCTGGAGTCCGACAGGGAGCGGCTACACCTTC. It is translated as CAWSPTGSGYTF.

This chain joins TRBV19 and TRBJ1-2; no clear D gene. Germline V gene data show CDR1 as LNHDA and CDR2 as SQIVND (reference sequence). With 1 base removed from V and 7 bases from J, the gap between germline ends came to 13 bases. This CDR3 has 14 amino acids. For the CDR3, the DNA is TGTGCCAGTAGTATAGTTTCAGCGTTGAGTGGCTACACCTTC. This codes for CASSIVSALSGYTF. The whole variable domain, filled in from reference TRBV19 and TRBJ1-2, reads DGGITQSPKYLFRKEGQNVTLSCEQNLNHDAMYWYRQDPGQGLRLIYYSQIVNDFQKGDIAEGYSVSREKKESFPLTVTSAQKNPTAFYLCASSIVSALSGYTFGSGTRLTVV.

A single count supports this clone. The chain's CDR3 is CAWSQGRGTDTQYF. The CDR3 DNA sequence: TGTGCCTGGAGTCAGGGCCGGGGCACAGATACGCAGTATTTT. The chain is built from TRBV30 and TRBJ2-3; D perhaps matches TRBD1 (5 bases). This CDR3 is built from 14 residues. CDR1 and CDR2 from the germline V gene are GTSNPN and SVGIG (reference sequence). Trimming removed 2 bases at V and 1 base at J, with 10 bases between.

DNA of the CDR3: TGCGCCAGTGCCTCGGAGGGTGGCTACACCTTC. Its translation: CASASEGGYTF. This rearrangement joins TRBV5-1 to TRBJ1-2, with D uncertain. The CDR3 is 11 residues long. Germline V gene data show CDR1 as SGHRS and CDR2 as YFSETQ. The V and J ends lost 8 bases and 7 bases respectively, with 12 bases between them.

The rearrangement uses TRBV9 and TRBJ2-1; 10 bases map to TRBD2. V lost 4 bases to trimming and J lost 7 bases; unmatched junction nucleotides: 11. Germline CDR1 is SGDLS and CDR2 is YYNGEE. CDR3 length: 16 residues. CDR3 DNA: TGTGCCAGCAGCCTATTAGCGGGAGGAATAAGGAATGAGCAGTTCTTC. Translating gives CASSLLAGGIRNEQFF. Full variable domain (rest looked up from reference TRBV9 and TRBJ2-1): DSGVTQTPKHLITATGQRVTLRCSPRSGDLSVYWYQQSLDQGLQFLIQYYNGEERAKGNILERFSAQQFPDLHSELNLSSLELGDSALYFCASSLLAGGIRNEQFFGPGTRLTVL.

The CDR3 coding sequence is TGTGCCAGCAGCAAATGGCCAGGGCATAGCAATCAGCCCCAGCATTTT. This codes for CASSKWPGHSNQPQHF. The chain carries TRBV21-1 and TRBJ1-5; the table's D call of TRBD1 was not tested on the DNA. TRBV21-1 is reported as a pseudogene. This CDR3 is built from 16 residues.

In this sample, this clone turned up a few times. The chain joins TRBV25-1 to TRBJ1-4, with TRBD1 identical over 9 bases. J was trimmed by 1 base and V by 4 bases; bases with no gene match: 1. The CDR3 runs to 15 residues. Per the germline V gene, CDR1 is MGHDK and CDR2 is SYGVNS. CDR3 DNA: TGTGCCAGCAGTGCGACAGGGGGAACTAATGAAAAACTGTTTTTT. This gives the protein CASSATGGTNEKLFF.

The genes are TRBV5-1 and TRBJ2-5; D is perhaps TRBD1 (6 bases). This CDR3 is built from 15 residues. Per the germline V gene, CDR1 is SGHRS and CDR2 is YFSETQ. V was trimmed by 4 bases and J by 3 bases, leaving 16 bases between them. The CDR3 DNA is TGCGCCAGCAGCGCACAGGGTAGGGTCGAAGAGACCCAGTACTTC. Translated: CASSAQGRVEETQYF.

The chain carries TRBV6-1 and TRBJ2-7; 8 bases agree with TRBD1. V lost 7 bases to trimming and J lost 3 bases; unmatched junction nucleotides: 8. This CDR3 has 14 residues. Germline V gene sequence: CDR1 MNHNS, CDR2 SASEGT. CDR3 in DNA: TGTGCCAGCACCGAGGGACAGGCATACTACGAGCAGTACTTC. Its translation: CASTEGQAYYEQYF.

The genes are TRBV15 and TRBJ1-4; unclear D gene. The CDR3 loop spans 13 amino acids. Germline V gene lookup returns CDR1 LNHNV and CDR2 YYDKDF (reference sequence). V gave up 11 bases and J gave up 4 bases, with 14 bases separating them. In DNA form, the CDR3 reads TGTGCCGCAAAAGCGATTAATAATGAAAAACTGTTTTTT. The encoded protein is CAAKAINNEKLFF.

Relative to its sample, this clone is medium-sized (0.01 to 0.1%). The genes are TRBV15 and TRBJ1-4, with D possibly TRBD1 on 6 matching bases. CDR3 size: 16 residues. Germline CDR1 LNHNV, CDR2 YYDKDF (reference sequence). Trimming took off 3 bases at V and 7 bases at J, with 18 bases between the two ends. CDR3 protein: CATSRSRQASSEKLFF. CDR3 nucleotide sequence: TGTGCCACCAGCAGGTCCAGACAGGCAAGCAGTGAAAAACTGTTTTTT.

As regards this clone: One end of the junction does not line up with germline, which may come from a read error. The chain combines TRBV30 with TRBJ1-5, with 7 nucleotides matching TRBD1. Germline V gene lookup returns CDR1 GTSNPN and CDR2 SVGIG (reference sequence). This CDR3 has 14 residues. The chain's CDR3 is CAWSRGQKNQPQNF. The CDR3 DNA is TGTGCCTGGAGTAGGGGACAGAAAAATCAGCCCCAGAATTTT.

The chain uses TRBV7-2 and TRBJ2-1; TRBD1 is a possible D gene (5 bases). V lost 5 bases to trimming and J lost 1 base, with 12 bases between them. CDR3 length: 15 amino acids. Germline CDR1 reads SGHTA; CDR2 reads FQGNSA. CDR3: CASSTPGSSYNEQFF. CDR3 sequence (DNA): TGTGCCAGCAGCACCCCAGGGTCTTCCTACAATGAGCAGTTCTTC.

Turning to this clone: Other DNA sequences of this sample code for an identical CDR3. Here the CDR3 reads CASSEERGTEAFF. Written as DNA, the CDR3 is TGTGCCAGCAGTGAAGAGCGCGGCACTGAAGCTTTCTTT. The genes are TRBV6-1 and TRBJ1-1; unclear D gene. Germline V gene data show CDR1 as MNHNS and CDR2 as SASEGT. V was cut by 1 base and J by 4 bases, with 7 bases left in between. The CDR3 has 13 amino acids.

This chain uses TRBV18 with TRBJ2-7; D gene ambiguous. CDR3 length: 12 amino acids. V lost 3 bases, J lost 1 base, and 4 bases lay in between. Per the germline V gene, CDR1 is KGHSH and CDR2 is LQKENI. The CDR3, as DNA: TGTGCCAGCTCACCGCAGTCCTACGAGCAGTACTTC. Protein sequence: CASSPQSYEQYF.